This T cell receptor beta chain emerged from a study of cytomegalovirus exposure and HLA in healthy donors. Overall study results and limits: Information on immune exposure was restricted to one variable (CMV serostatus). Presence/absence analyses assumed roughly uniform sequencing depth across donors. Analysis was carried out at a later point, and it linked a missense DCLRE1C variant to TCR beta V- and J-gene trimming.

The CDR3 length is 13 residues. Germline CDR1 and CDR2: SGHAT and FQNNGV. V was pared by 0 bases and J by 8 bases, with 5 bases between. PCR used 60 Vbeta primers and 13 Jbeta primers. The data were produced by immunoSEQ multiplex PCR, yet TCRdb's version contains in-frame clones alone and is incomplete. The sample data list 60,000 or so clones. To note about this clone: Its antigen is not known.

The sample taken for sequencing was PBMCs. The TCR comes from a woman between 18 and 29 years old in good health and CMV-seronegative. The chain has TRBV11-2 and TRBJ1-6; no reliable D call. The CDR3 is CASSLDLYSPLHF. As DNA, the CDR3 is TGTGCCAGCAGCTTAGATTTATATTCACCCCTCCACTTT. Full variable domain (rest looked up from reference TRBV11-2 and TRBJ1-6): EAGVAQSPRYKIIEKRQSVAFWCNPISGHATLYWYQQILGQGPKLLIQFQNNGVVDDSQLPKDRFSAERLKGVDSTLKIQPAKLEDSAVYLCASSLDLYSPLHFGNGTRLTVT.